A selection of T cell receptor beta chains follows, all from one sample in a study of blood T cell repertoires in COVID-19. Sequenced by immunoSEQ multiplex PCR; TCRdb stores in-frame clones only, minus some. Among over 100,000 clones listed, approximately 82% were seen once. Specimen: peripheral blood. Receptors originate from a woman aged 80 or older with active or convalescent COVID-19. The CDR3 runs from the conserved cysteine through the conserved F or W. The order of the fields is D gene, J gene, clone size, V gene, CDR3 DNA, CDR3 protein. D genes are given only for firm matches. Clone size, where shown, is once, few, many, or a class for clones that have expanded.

d_gene: .
j_gene: TRBJ1-5
abundance: few
v_gene: TRBV30
CDR3nt: TGTGCCTGGAGTAACCGGGGCAATCAGCCCCAGCATTTT
CDR3aa: CAWSNRGNQPQHF

d_gene: .
j_gene: TRBJ2-7
abundance: .
v_gene: TRBV7-9
CDR3nt: TGTGCCAGCAGCCAGGAAAAATACGAGCAGTACTTC
CDR3aa: CASSQEKYEQYF

d_gene: TRBD1
j_gene: TRBJ2-7
abundance: .
v_gene: TRBV18
CDR3nt: TGTGCCAGCTCACCCTGGGACAGGGTCTACGAGCAGTACTTC
CDR3aa: CASSPWDRVYEQYF

d_gene: TRBD2
j_gene: TRBJ2-7
abundance: few
v_gene: TRBV19
CDR3nt: TGTGCCAGTAGTATAGTACCGACTAGCGGATTCGAGCAGTACTTC
CDR3aa: CASSIVPTSGFEQYF

d_gene: TRBD2
j_gene: TRBJ2-2
abundance: .
v_gene: TRBV19
CDR3nt: TGTGCCAGTACCACGCCTAGCGGGAGCGGGACCGGGGAGCTGTTTTTT
CDR3aa: CASTTPSGSGTGELFF

d_gene: TRBD1
j_gene: TRBJ2-5
abundance: .
v_gene: TRBV24-1
CDR3nt: TGTGCCACCAGTGACCAGCAGGGGGCGGGAGAGACCCAGTACTTC
CDR3aa: CATSDQQGAGETQYF

d_gene: TRBD2
j_gene: TRBJ2-1
abundance: .
v_gene: TRBV13
CDR3nt: TGTGCCAGCAGCCCCCACCGGACTAGCGGCAACAATGAGCAGTTCTTC
CDR3aa: CASSPHRTSGNNEQFF

d_gene: .
j_gene: TRBJ2-7
abundance: few
v_gene: TRBV28
CDR3nt: TGTGCCACCGGGGCGGGCGGGACAGCCGCTTCCTACGAGCAGTACTTC
CDR3aa: CATGAGGTAASYEQYF

d_gene: .
j_gene: TRBJ2-3
abundance: .
v_gene: TRBV28
CDR3nt: TGTGCCAGCAGACCACTCACGAGCTATACAGATACGCAGTATTTT
CDR3aa: CASRPLTSYTDTQYF

d_gene: TRBD2
j_gene: TRBJ2-2
abundance: .
v_gene: TRBV28
CDR3nt: TGTGCCAGCAGTGCCCCGGGACTAGCGGGAGGAGTCACCGGGGAGCTGTTTTTT
CDR3aa: CASSAPGLAGGVTGELFF

d_gene: .
j_gene: TRBJ1-4
abundance: .
v_gene: TRBV3-1/TRBV3-2
CDR3nt: TGTGCCAGCAGCCAAGGAACTCACCGAAGTGAAAAACTGTTTTTT
CDR3aa: CASSQGTHRSEKLFF

d_gene: TRBD2
j_gene: TRBJ2-1
abundance: once
v_gene: TRBV7-3
CDR3nt: TGTGCCAGCAGCTTAATGGGACTAGCGGGAGGGGATGAGCAGTTCTTC
CDR3aa: CASSLMGLAGGDEQFF

d_gene: .
j_gene: TRBJ1-2
abundance: .
v_gene: TRBV5-8
CDR3nt: TGTGCCAGCAGCTTGGCAGGGTCTAACTATGGCTACACCTTC
CDR3aa: CASSLAGSNYGYTF

d_gene: TRBD2
j_gene: TRBJ2-7
abundance: few
v_gene: TRBV7-3
CDR3nt: TGTGCCAGCAGCTCCACTAGCGGGAGAACGTCCTACGAGCAGTACTTC
CDR3aa: CASSSTSGRTSYEQYF

d_gene: .
j_gene: TRBJ2-5
abundance: .
v_gene: TRBV7-8
CDR3nt: TGTGCCAGCAGCTTAGGCAGGGTAGAGACCCAGTACTTC
CDR3aa: CASSLGRVETQYF

d_gene: .
j_gene: TRBJ2-2
abundance: .
v_gene: TRBV6-1
CDR3nt: TGTGCCAGCAGTGAGGGTAGACAGGTACCACTATACACCGGGGAGCTGTTTTTT
CDR3aa: CASSEGRQVPLYTGELFF

d_gene: .
j_gene: TRBJ2-7
abundance: .
v_gene: TRBV19
CDR3nt: TGTGCCAGTAGAGCGGGTCCGGAGAGCTCCTACGAGCAGTACTTC
CDR3aa: CASRAGPESSYEQYF

d_gene: .
j_gene: TRBJ1-4
abundance: .
v_gene: TRBV24-1
CDR3nt: TGTGCCACCAGGGGTCCGGGTCCGGGGGAAAAACTGTTTTTT
CDR3aa: CATRGPGPGEKLFF

d_gene: .
j_gene: TRBJ2-2
abundance: .
v_gene: TRBV7-9
CDR3nt: TGTGCCAGCAGTTTCCGGGACTTTAACACCGGGGAGCTGTTTTTT
CDR3aa: CASSFRDFNTGELFF

d_gene: .
j_gene: TRBJ1-3
abundance: .
v_gene: TRBV11-2
CDR3nt: TGTGCCAGCAGCTTAGCAGGTCTGGGGGCGTATGGAAACACCATATATTTT
CDR3aa: CASSLAGLGAYGNTIYF

d_gene: TRBD1
j_gene: TRBJ1-1
abundance: .
v_gene: TRBV28
CDR3nt: TGTGCCAGCAGAGCGAACAGGGGCCATGGCACTGAAGCTTTCTTT
CDR3aa: CASRANRGHGTEAFF

d_gene: TRBD2
j_gene: TRBJ2-1
abundance: .
v_gene: TRBV3-1/TRBV3-2
CDR3nt: TGTGCCAGCAGCCATCGGACTAGCGGCTACAATGAGCAGTTCTTC
CDR3aa: CASSHRTSGYNEQFF

d_gene: .
j_gene: TRBJ1-1
abundance: .
v_gene: TRBV3-1/TRBV3-2
CDR3nt: TGTGCCAGCAGCCCAAGGGGGGAGGGTGAAGCTTTCTTT
CDR3aa: CASSPRGEGEAFF

d_gene: .
j_gene: TRBJ2-3
abundance: .
v_gene: TRBV5-1
CDR3nt: TGCGCCAGCAGAAAGGAGGATACGCAGTATTTT
CDR3aa: CASRKEDTQYF

d_gene: TRBD2
j_gene: TRBJ2-3
abundance: .
v_gene: TRBV3-1/TRBV3-2
CDR3nt: TGTGCCAGCAGCCTTAGCGGGAGTAGGAACACAGATACGCAGTATTTT
CDR3aa: CASSLSGSRNTDTQYF

d_gene: TRBD2
j_gene: TRBJ2-1
abundance: .
v_gene: TRBV20-1
CDR3nt: TGCAGTGCTAGAGGCGGGAGGGGGTTCTTC
CDR3aa: CSARGGRGFF

d_gene: .
j_gene: TRBJ2-2
abundance: .
v_gene: TRBV27
CDR3nt: TGTGCCAGCACCCGATTGGGGGGGCCCGGGGAGCTGTTTTTT
CDR3aa: CASTRLGGPGELFF

d_gene: .
j_gene: TRBJ1-2
abundance: .
v_gene: TRBV10-3
CDR3nt: TGTGCCATCACAGGGGTAAACTATGGCTACACCTTC
CDR3aa: CAITGVNYGYTF

d_gene: .
j_gene: TRBJ2-7
abundance: .
v_gene: TRBV19
CDR3nt: TGTGCCAGTAGTTCCTCTCACCGGGACAAACCCTACGAGCAGTACTTC
CDR3aa: CASSSSHRDKPYEQYF